Shown below are 12 T cell receptor beta chains from a single sample sequenced in a study of shared clonotypes between healthy human individuals. Produced via immunoSEQ multiplex PCR; TCRdb's table is partial and in-frame only. The sample has about 2.3 million clones; around 92% are singletons. The sequencing sample was made of naive CD4+ T cells from PBMCs. As to subset: CD45RA+ positively selected. These TCRs come from a man aged 18 to 29 in good health. Some clones in this sample may be carry-over from other donors' samples.

This clone was seen just once. The rearrangement uses TRBV28 and TRBJ2-7; TRBD2 might be the D (5 bases). The CDR3 runs 15 residues. Germline V gives CDR1 MDHEN, CDR2 SYDVKM. The V end lost 3 bases, the J end lost 3 bases, and 15 bases lay between the germline ends. CDR3 protein: CASSFSPGDGYEQYF. The CDR3 nucleotides are TGTGCCAGCAGTTTCAGCCCCGGGGATGGCTACGAGCAGTACTTC.

The chain is built from TRBV7-3 and TRBJ2-5, with 11 bases that match TRBD1. The DNA end is a closer match to TRBJ2-7, so the J assignment may be wrong. The CDR3 covers 14 residues. Germline V lookup: CDR1 SGHTA, CDR2 FQGTGA. The CDR3, as DNA: TGTGCCAGCAGCCCCGGACAGGGGGCACGCGAGCAGTACTTC. Protein: CASSPGQGAREQYF.

This clone was observed a handful of times. This chain links TRBV11-2 with TRBJ1-2; TRBD1 aligns across 12 bases. From germline, CDR1 is SGHAT and CDR2 FQNNGV. The V gene end was trimmed by 5 bases and the J gene end by 5 bases; junction bases not matched to a gene: 9. The CDR3 has 16 amino acids. The CDR3 coding sequence is TGTGCCAGCAGCCCCGGGACAGGGGGCTCGGGATATGGCTACACCTTC. Translation gives CASSPGTGGSGYGYTF.

As regards this clone: This specimen includes other DNA sequences encoding the same CDR3. This chain uses TRBV15 with TRBJ2-7, with TRBD2 as a possible D gene (5 bases). CDR3 length: 14 amino acids. The germline V gene encodes CDR1 LNHNV and CDR2 YYDKDF (reference sequence). V lost 1 base, J lost 2 bases, and 9 bases lay in between. The CDR3 DNA is TGTGCCACCAGCAGAGTCGGGGTGGCCTACGAGCAGTACTTC. This codes for CATSRVGVAYEQYF.

V is TRBV2 and J is TRBJ2-7; TRBD2 is a possible D gene (5 bases). Germline CDR1 reads SNHLY; CDR2 reads FYNNEI. Trimming cost V 3 bases and J 6 bases, with 18 bases left between them. The CDR3 is 15 amino acids. Here the CDR3 DNA reads TGTGCCAGCAGTGATGGTGGGAGCGACAAGGCCGAGCAGTACTTC. Its protein is CASSDGGSDKAEQYF.

This clone has only one observation. J is TRBJ1-1 and V is TRBV19; no clear D. The V gene lost 4 bases and the J gene lost 3 bases, with 18 bases spanning the gap. The CDR3 contains 16 residues. Germline V gene data show CDR1 as LNHDA and CDR2 as SQIVND (reference sequence). The CDR3 DNA sequence: TGTGCCAGTAGTAGACTTAGTTTGCTTGGTGACACTGAAGCTTTCTTT. Its protein product is CASSRLSLLGDTEAFF.

V and J are TRBV19 and TRBJ1-5, with 7 bases that match TRBD1. This CDR3 is 16 amino acids long. V lost 2 bases to trimming and J lost 2 bases; unmatched junction nucleotides: 6. Germline loops: CDR1 LNHDA, CDR2 SQIVND (reference sequence). CDR3 loop: CASSISRGRGNQPQHF. CDR3 bases: TGTGCCAGTAGTATATCCAGGGGGAGAGGCAATCAGCCCCAGCATTTT.

This clone has just one count. The chain carries TRBV6-4 and TRBJ2-1, with 10 bases lining up with TRBD2. The CDR3 length is 16 residues. Unmatched junction bases numbered 4, after V lost 4 bases and J lost 1 base. Looked up from germline, CDR1 is MRHNA and CDR2 is SNTAGT. The CDR3 sequence: CASSGLAGRSYNEQFF. CDR3 DNA sequence: TGTGCCAGCAGTGGACTAGCGGGTCGTTCCTACAATGAGCAGTTCTTC.

There are a few counts of this clone. V is TRBV30 and J is TRBJ1-1; tentative D call: TRBD1 (5 bases). Trimming took off 7 bases at V and 1 base at J, with 13 bases between the two ends. Germline CDR1 reads GTSNPN; CDR2 reads SVGIG (reference sequence). CDR3 length: 13 amino acids. The CDR3 loop reads CAFLQDSNTEAFF. The CDR3 coding sequence is TGTGCCTTCCTACAGGACTCGAACACTGAAGCTTTCTTT.

On this clone: In the same sample, other DNA sequences code for this CDR3. The chain employs TRBV5-4 and TRBJ1-1; D call uncertain. The CDR3 has 13 amino acids. Trimming stripped 0 bases from V and 0 bases from J, with 3 bases between. Germline V CDR1 and CDR2: SGHNT, YYREEE (reference sequence). In DNA, the CDR3 is TGTGCCAGCAGCTTGGCGGTGAACACTGAAGCTTTCTTT. This encodes CASSLAVNTEAFF. The full variable domain, with the rest looked up from reference TRBV5-4 and TRBJ1-1, is ETGVTQSPTHLIKTRGQQVTLRCSSQSGHNTVSWYQQALGQGPQFIFQYYREEENGRGNFPPRFSGLQFPNYSSELNVNALELDDSALYLCASSLAVNTEAFFGQGTRLTVV.

The V call is TRBV5-1, the J call TRBJ1-4, with a weak D call TRBD1 (6 bases). Trimming took off 1 base at V and 3 bases at J, with 10 bases between the two ends. Looked up from germline, CDR1 is SGHRS and CDR2 is YFSETQ. CDR3 size: 15 residues. The CDR3 region is CASSLYSGANEKLFF. DNA for the CDR3: TGCGCCAGCAGCTTGTATTCAGGGGCTAATGAAAAACTGTTTTTT. Supplemented by reference TRBV5-1 and TRBJ1-4, the full variable domain reads KAGVTQTPRYLIKTRGQQVTLSCSPISGHRSVSWYQQTPGQGLQFLFEYFSETQRNKGNFPGRFSGRQFSNSRSEMNVSTLELGDSALYLCASSLYSGANEKLFFGSGTQLSVL.

This clone has a single count. The chain joins TRBV28 to TRBJ2-7, with 7 bases aligning to TRBD1. The CDR3 covers 14 residues. V lost 8 bases and J lost 5; bases outside the gene matches: 12. Germline V gene data show CDR1 as MDHEN and CDR2 as SYDVKM. The CDR3 here is CASLTAGGVHEQYF. The CDR3 DNA follows: TGTGCCAGCCTCACGGCAGGGGGTGTCCACGAGCAGTACTTC.